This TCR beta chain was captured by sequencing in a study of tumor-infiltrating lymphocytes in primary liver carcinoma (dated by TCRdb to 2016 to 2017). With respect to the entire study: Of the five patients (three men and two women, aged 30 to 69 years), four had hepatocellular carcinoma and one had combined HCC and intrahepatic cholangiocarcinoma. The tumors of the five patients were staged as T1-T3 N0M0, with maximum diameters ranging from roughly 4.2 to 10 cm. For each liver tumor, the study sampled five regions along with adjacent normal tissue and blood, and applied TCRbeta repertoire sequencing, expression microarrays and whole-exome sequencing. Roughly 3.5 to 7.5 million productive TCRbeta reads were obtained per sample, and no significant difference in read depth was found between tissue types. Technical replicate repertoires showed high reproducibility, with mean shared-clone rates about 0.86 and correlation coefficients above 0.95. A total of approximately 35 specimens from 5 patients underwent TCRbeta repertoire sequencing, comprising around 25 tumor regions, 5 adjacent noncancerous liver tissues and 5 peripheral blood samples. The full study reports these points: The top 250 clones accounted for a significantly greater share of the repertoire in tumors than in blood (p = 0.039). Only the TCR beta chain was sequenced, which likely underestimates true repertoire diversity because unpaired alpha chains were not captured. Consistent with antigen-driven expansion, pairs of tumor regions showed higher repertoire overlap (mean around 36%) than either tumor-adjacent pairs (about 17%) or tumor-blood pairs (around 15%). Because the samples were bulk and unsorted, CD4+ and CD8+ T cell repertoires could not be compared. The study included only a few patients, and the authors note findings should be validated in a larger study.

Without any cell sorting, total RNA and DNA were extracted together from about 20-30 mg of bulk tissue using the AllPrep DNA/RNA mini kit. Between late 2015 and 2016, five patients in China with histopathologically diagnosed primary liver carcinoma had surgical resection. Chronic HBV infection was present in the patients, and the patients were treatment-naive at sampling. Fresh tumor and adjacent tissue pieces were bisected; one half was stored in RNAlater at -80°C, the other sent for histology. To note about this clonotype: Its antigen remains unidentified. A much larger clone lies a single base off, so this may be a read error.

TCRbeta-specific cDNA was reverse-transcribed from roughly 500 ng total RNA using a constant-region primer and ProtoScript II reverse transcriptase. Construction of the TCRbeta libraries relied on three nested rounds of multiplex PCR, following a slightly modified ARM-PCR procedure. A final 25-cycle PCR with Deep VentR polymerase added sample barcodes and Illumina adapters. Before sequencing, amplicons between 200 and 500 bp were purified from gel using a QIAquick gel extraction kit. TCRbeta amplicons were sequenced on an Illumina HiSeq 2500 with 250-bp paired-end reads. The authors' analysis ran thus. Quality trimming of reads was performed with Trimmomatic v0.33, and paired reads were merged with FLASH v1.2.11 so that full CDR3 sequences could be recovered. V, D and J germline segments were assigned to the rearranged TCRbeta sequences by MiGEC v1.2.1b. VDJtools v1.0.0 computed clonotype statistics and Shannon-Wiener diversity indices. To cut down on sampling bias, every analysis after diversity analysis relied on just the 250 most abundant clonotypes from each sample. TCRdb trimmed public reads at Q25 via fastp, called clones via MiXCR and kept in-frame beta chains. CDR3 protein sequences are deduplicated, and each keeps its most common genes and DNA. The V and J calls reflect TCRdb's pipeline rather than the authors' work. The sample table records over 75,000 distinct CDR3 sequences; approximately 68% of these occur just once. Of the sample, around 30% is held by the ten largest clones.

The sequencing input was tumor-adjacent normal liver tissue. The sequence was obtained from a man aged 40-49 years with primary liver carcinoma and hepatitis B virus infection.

The encoded CDR3 is CASSGDGTSGIQNIQYF. The bases are TGCGCCAGCAGCGGGGACGGGACTAGCGGGATACAAAACATTCAGTACTTC. The rearranged chain carries TRBV4-1 and TRBJ2-4; TRBD2 agrees with 13 junctional bases. The CDR3 numbers 17 residues from cysteine through phenylalanine. The CDR3 DNA has 51 bases and is translated from base 1. From V the trimming removes 5 bases and from J it removes 5 bases, while the gene matches leave 9 bases of the junction unaccounted for. From the germline V gene, CDR1 is MGHRA and CDR2 is YSYEKL.